Only a few counts were recorded for the clone carrying this TCR beta chain. Its antigen is as yet unknown. The junction departs from the called germline gene at one end, perhaps through a read error. Amplification of TCR beta used genomic DNA extracted from peripheral blood. This sample was included in a study of T cell repertoires in aging, cancer and after chemotherapy. Study summary: The full dataset contained about 10 million TCR reads. General study results and limits: Loss of evenness, beyond lost richness, contributed to age-related TCR diversity decline in cancer patients. Immunological memory after chemotherapy cannot be judged from the repertoire data.

CDR3 size: 19 residues. Germline assignment: CDR1 LGHNA and CDR2 YSLEER. Rearranged V-D-J TRB sequences were amplified with a mixed TRB-A/B primer pool. TCRdb fed the multiplex PCR reads into MiXCR, producing one record per CDR3 protein. The sample lists thousands of distinct CDR3 sequences; 40% were seen once. The rearrangement uses TRBV4-3 and TRBJ1-2, with TRBD1 matching over 9 bases. The TCR sequence derives from a human donor in good health. The sequencing sample was made of blood. CDR3 in DNA: TGTGCCAGCAGCCAAGAGTCATTAGGACAGGGGCTTACTAACTATGGCTACACCTTC. Translated: CASSQESLGQGLTNYGYTF.